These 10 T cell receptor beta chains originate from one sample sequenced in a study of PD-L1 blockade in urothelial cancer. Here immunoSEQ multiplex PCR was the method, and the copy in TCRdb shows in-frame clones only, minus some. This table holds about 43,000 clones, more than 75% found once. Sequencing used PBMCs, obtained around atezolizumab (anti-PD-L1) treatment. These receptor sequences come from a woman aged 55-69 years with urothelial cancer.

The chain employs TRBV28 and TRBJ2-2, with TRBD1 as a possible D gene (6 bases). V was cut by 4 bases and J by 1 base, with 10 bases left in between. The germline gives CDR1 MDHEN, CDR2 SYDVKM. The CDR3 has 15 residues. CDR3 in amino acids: CASSYWTENTGELFF. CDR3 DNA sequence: TGTGCCAGCAGTTACTGGACAGAGAACACCGGGGAGCTGTTTTTT.

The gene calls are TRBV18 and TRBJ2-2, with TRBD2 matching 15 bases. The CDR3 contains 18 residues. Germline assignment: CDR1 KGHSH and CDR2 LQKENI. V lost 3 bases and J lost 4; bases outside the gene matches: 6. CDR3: CASSPSWTSGRGTGELFF. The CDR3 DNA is TGTGCCAGCTCACCGTCCTGGACTAGCGGGAGGGGCACCGGGGAGCTGTTTTTT.

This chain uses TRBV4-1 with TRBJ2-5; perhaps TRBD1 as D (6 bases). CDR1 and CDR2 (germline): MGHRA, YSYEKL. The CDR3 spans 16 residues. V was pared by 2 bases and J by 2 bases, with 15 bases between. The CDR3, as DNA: TGCGCCAGCAGCCAAAAGTCCCGGGACACGCAAGAGACCCAGTACTTC. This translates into CASSQKSRDTQETQYF.

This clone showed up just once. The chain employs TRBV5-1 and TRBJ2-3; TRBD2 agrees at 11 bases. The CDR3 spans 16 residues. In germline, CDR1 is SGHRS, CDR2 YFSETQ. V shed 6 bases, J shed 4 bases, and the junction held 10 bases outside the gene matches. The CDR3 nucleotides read TGCGCCAGCACTTCCCGTAGCGGGGGGGCCGCAGATACGCAGTATTTT. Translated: CASTSRSGGAADTQYF.

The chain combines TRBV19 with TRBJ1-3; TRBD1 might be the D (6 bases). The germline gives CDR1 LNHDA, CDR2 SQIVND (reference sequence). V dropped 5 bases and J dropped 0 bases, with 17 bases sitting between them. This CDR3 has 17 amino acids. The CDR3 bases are TGTGCCAGTAGTCGGGACATCCTTGTTCGCTCTGGAAACACCATATATTTT. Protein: CASSRDILVRSGNTIYF.

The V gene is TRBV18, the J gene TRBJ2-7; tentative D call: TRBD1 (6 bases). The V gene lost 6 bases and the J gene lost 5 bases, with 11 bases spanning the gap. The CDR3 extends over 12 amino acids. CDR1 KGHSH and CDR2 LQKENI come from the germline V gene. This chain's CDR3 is CASSPNRDEQYF. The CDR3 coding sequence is TGTGCCAGCTCCCCGAACAGGGACGAGCAGTACTTC. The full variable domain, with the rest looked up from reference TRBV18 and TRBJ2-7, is NAGVMQNPRHLVRRRGQEARLRCSPMKGHSHVYWYRQLPEEGLKFMVYLQKENIIDESGMPKERFSAEFPKEGPSILRIQQVVRGDSAAYFCASSPNRDEQYFGPGTRLTVT.

The CDR3 sequence: CASSSRRGNEKLFF. CDR3 sequence (DNA): TGTGCCAGCAGCTCGCGTCGGGGGAATGAAAAACTGTTTTTT. The chain is built from TRBV5-6 and TRBJ1-4, with D tentatively TRBD1 (5 bases). Trimming left V 3 bases short and J 5 bases short, with 11 bases between. This CDR3 spans 14 amino acids. CDR1 and CDR2 (germline): SGHDT, YYEEEE.

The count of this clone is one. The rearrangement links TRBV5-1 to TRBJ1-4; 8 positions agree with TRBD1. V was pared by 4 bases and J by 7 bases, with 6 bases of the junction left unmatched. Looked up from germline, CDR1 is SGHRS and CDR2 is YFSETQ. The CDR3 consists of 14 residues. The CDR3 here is CASSQQGVGEKLFF. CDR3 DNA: TGCGCCAGCAGCCAACAGGGGGTGGGTGAAAAACTGTTTTTT.

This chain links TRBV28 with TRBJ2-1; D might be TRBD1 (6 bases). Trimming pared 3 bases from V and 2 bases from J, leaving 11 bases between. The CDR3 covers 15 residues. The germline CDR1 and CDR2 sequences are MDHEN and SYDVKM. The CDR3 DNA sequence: TGTGCCAGCAGTTTCGGGACACCCCCCTACAATGAGCAGTTCTTC. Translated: CASSFGTPPYNEQFF.

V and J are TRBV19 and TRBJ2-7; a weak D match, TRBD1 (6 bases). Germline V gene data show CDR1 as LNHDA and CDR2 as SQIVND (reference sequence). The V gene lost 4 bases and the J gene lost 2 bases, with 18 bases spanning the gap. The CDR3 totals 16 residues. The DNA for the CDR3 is TGTGCCAGTAGTAGCCGGGGCGCCCCAGGGGCCTACGAGCAGTACTTC. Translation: CASSSRGAPGAYEQYF. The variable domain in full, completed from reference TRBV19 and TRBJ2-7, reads DGGITQSPKYLFRKEGQNVTLSCEQNLNHDAMYWYRQDPGQGLRLIYYSQIVNDFQKGDIAEGYSVSREKKESFPLTVTSAQKNPTAFYLCASSSRGAPGAYEQYFGPGTRLTVT.